The 16 T cell receptor beta chains below all came from one sample that was sequenced in a study of blood T cell repertoires in COVID-19. This table comes from immunoSEQ multiplex PCR, and its TCRdb copy is limited to in-frame clones, with some not included. Of approximately 190,000 clones listed, about four fifths were seen once; the top ten hold 4% to 6%. The material sequenced was peripheral blood. Receptors were obtained from a woman aged 70-85 years with active or convalescent COVID-19.

CDR3 region: CASSGDRGGYGYTF. CDR3 DNA: TGTGCCAGCAGTGGGGACAGGGGAGGTTATGGCTACACCTTC. The genes are TRBV2 and TRBJ1-2; 10 bases are a match to TRBD1. Germline CDR1 is SNHLY and CDR2 is FYNNEI. The J segment lost 5 bases and the V segment lost 4 bases, leaving 4 bases of the junction unmatched. The CDR3 loop spans 14 amino acids.

The rearrangement joins TRBV7-3 to TRBJ2-1; unclear D gene. Trimming cost V 4 bases and J 5 bases, with 12 bases left between them. The CDR3 is made up of 14 amino acids. Per the germline V gene, CDR1 is SGHTA and CDR2 is FQGTGA. DNA for the CDR3: TGTGCCAGCAGCTCCCTACCCCGGGACAATGAGCAGTTCTTC. Translation gives CASSSLPRDNEQFF.

The chain carries TRBV2 and TRBJ2-5; possibly TRBD2 for D (5 bases). Trimming left V 4 bases short and J 4 bases short, with 10 bases between. In germline, CDR1 is SNHLY, CDR2 FYNNEI. The CDR3 length is 13 residues. The CDR3 spells CASSGPRVETQYF. The CDR3 DNA sequence: TGTGCCAGCAGTGGCCCGAGGGTAGAGACCCAGTACTTC.

The chain has TRBV11-2 and TRBJ2-1; 10 nucleotides agree with TRBD2. Trimming cost V 5 bases and J 1 base; bases outside gene matches: 11. The CDR3 has 18 amino acids. Germline V lookup: CDR1 SGHAT, CDR2 FQNNGV. The DNA of the CDR3 is TGTGCCAGCAGCCCCTATAGCGGGAGGTATAAGTCCTACAATGAGCAGTTCTTC. Translated: CASSPYSGRYKSYNEQFF.

V gene TRBV5-1 combines with J gene TRBJ2-1, with 11 positions matching TRBD2. CDR1 and CDR2 (germline): SGHRS, YFSETQ. The CDR3 is 18 amino acids. J gave up 0 bases and V 0 bases, and 5 bases lay outside the gene matches. The chain's CDR3 is CASSLAAGTSGSYNEQFF. The DNA for the CDR3 is TGCGCCAGCAGCTTGGCCGCGGGGACTAGCGGCTCCTACAATGAGCAGTTCTTC.

On this clone: The conserved final phenylalanine or tryptophan is absent from the CDR3, which likely points to a read error. The DNA is left out, because the CDR3 cannot be placed on it with certainty; the CDR3 is given as TCRdb lists it. The chain has TRBV5-6 and TRBJ2-7; TRBD2 is taken as the D call from the table, unchecked against the DNA. Germline V CDR1 and CDR2: SGHDT, YYEEEE. The CDR3 has 12 amino acids, counting both end residues. CDR3 residues: CASSVGGLALML.

The chain employs TRBV6-4 and TRBJ2-7, with TRBD2 identical over 11 bases. Germline V gene sequence: CDR1 MRHNA, CDR2 SNTAGT. The CDR3 covers 18 residues. After removal of 7 bases from V and 3 bases from J, the junction contained 17 bases not matched to a gene. This CDR3 is CASITTSGNSSAFYEQYF. In nucleotides, the CDR3 is TGTGCCAGCATTACGACTAGCGGGAACTCTTCGGCCTTCTACGAGCAGTACTTC.

This chain uses TRBV12-3 or TRBV12-4 with TRBJ1-1, with TRBD1 matching over 9 bases. There are 13 residues in the CDR3. Trimming removed 4 bases from V and 6 bases from J; junction bases left unmatched: 3. The DNA of the CDR3 is TGTGCCAGCAGTTCCCGGACAGGGGCTGAAGCTTTCTTT. This translates into CASSSRTGAEAFF.

Only one count was recorded for this clone. The V call is TRBV28, the J call TRBJ1-1; D remains ambiguous. The CDR3 length is 11 residues. Trimming removed 2 bases from V and 9 bases from J, with 7 bases in between. Germline V lookup: CDR1 MDHEN, CDR2 SYDVKM. In DNA, the CDR3 is TGTGCCAGCAGTTTAAGGAGTAAAGCTTTCTTT. It is translated as CASSLRSKAFF.

V is TRBV2 and J is TRBJ2-2; tentatively, D is TRBD2 (6 bases). Deletions cut 3 bases from V and 7 bases from J, with 6 bases between. Germline V gene data show CDR1 as SNHLY and CDR2 as FYNNEI. The CDR3 is made up of 12 amino acids. The CDR3 DNA follows: TGTGCCAGCAGTGAGGGGGGCGGGGAGCTGTTTTTT. It encodes CASSEGGGELFF. The complete variable domain, with remaining parts taken from reference TRBV2 and TRBJ2-2, reads EPEVTQTPSHQVTQMGQEVILRCVPISNHLYFYWYRQILGQKVEFLVSFYNNEISEKSEIFDDQFSVERPDGSNFTLKIRSTKLEDSAMYFCASSEGGGELFFGEGSRLTVL.

This rearrangement joins TRBV9 to TRBJ1-6; the D gene is possibly TRBD1 (6 bases). Per the germline V gene, CDR1 is SGDLS and CDR2 is YYNGEE. The V gene lost 3 bases and the J gene lost 5 bases, with 12 bases spanning the gap. This CDR3 region has 15 residues. As DNA, the CDR3 is TGTGCCAGCAGCGCCCAGGGGTCTGATAATTCACCCCTCCACTTT. This gives the protein CASSAQGSDNSPLHF.

The J gene is TRBJ2-6, the V gene TRBV19; 9 positions match TRBD2. Germline V CDR1 and CDR2: LNHDA, SQIVND (reference sequence). V gave up 11 bases and J gave up 1 base; unmatched junction bases: 30. This CDR3 spans 23 amino acids. In DNA form, the CDR3 reads TGTGCCGGGGCACACCAGACCAAAGGGGGGCCGGGACTAGCTGGTTCTGGGGCCAACGTCCTGACTTTC. It encodes CAGAHQTKGGPGLAGSGANVLTF.

The chain combines TRBV9 with TRBJ2-7, with 8 bases matching TRBD2. The CDR3 runs to 15 residues. The trim removed 4 bases at V and 5 bases at J, leaving 11 bases unmatched. From germline, CDR1 is SGDLS and CDR2 YYNGEE. The CDR3 is CASSPLSGSMDEQYF. In nucleotides, the CDR3 is TGTGCCAGCAGCCCCCTCAGCGGGAGTATGGACGAGCAGTACTTC.

This clone was counted once. The CDR3 DNA reads TGTGCCAGCAGCTTTGGTGAGAGGTTTGAAGCTTTCTTT. This codes for CASSFGERFEAFF. This chain connects TRBV7-9 to TRBJ1-1, with D unclear. Per the germline V gene, CDR1 is SEHNR and CDR2 is FQNEAQ (reference sequence). The CDR3 loop spans 13 amino acids. V was trimmed by 3 bases and J by 7 bases, leaving 12 bases between them.

This chain connects TRBV5-1 to TRBJ1-2; 11 bases line up with TRBD1. Trimming removed 0 bases from V and 4 bases from J; junction bases left unmatched: 2. This CDR3 is built from 15 residues. Germline CDR1 reads SGHRS; CDR2 reads YFSETQ. CDR3 region: CASSLAGQGVYGYTF. DNA for the CDR3: TGCGCCAGCAGCTTGGCGGGACAGGGGGTCTATGGCTACACCTTC. Based on the CDR3 plus reference TRBV5-1 and TRBJ1-2, the full variable domain is KAGVTQTPRYLIKTRGQQVTLSCSPISGHRSVSWYQQTPGQGLQFLFEYFSETQRNKGNFPGRFSGRQFSNSRSEMNVSTLELGDSALYLCASSLAGQGVYGYTFGSGTRLTVV.

This clone was counted a single time. The sample carries other DNA sequences with the same CDR3. The rearrangement joins TRBV6-5 to TRBJ2-7, with a tentative D call TRBD1 (6 bases). The CDR3 contains 13 residues. Trimming pared 2 bases from V and 4 bases from J, leaving 9 bases between. Per the germline V gene, CDR1 is MNHEY and CDR2 is SVGAGI. DNA for the CDR3: TGTGCCAGCAGTTACCGCCAGGGGTACGAGCAGTACTTC. Translated: CASSYRQGYEQYF.